The 12 T cell receptor beta chains given below trace back to one sample, sequenced in a study of T cell repertoires in cytomegalovirus infection. In TCRdb, the reads were re-called with MiXCR into one record per CDR3 protein. This table has around 900,000 distinct CDR3 sequences, roughly 30% appearing once. Antigens for these TCRs are unknown. Sequenced here: cultured CD8+ T cells from PBMCs, sampled from culture after CMV antigen stimulation. The receptors were gathered from a human donor in good health (CMV status not recorded). Some clones in this sample may be carry-over from other donors' samples.

This clonotype has just a few counts. This chain uses TRBV7-2 with TRBJ1-3; D not certain. V lost 5 bases, J lost 0 bases, and 11 bases lay in between. CDR1 is SGHTA and CDR2 is FQGNSA in the germline V gene. The CDR3 extends over 15 amino acids. The CDR3 is CASSPGRYSGNTIYF. The CDR3 DNA is TGTGCCAGCAGCCCCGGACGGTACTCTGGAAACACCATATATTTT.

The CDR3, as DNA: TGTGCCAGCATGGGACTCACGAGAGGGATCACTGAAGCTTTCTTT. Its translation is CASMGLTRGITEAFF. The chain links TRBV2 to TRBJ1-1; weak D call: TRBD1 (5 bases). Looked up from germline, CDR1 is SNHLY and CDR2 is FYNNEI. V gave up 7 bases and J gave up 4 bases, with 19 bases separating them. This CDR3 is 15 amino acids long.

CDR3 region: CSGPGGYSNQPQHF. CDR3 DNA: TGCAGTGGGCCTGGGGGCTATAGCAATCAGCCCCAGCATTTT. V gene TRBV20-1 combines with J gene TRBJ1-5; TRBD1 is a possible D gene (6 bases). The germline V and J ends were trimmed by 7 bases and 0 bases, with 13 bases remaining between them. Germline assignment: CDR1 DFQATT and CDR2 SNEGSKA (reference sequence). The CDR3 extends over 14 amino acids.

The table lists this clonotype with a few counts. The chain combines TRBV15 with TRBJ1-1; D is ambiguous. V lost 0 bases to trimming and J lost 6 bases, with 8 bases between them. This CDR3 contains 13 residues. Germline assignment: CDR1 LNHNV and CDR2 YYDKDF (reference sequence). This CDR3 reads CATSREGGPEAFF. The CDR3 DNA follows: TGTGCCACCAGCAGAGAAGGAGGGCCTGAAGCTTTCTTT.

This rearrangement joins TRBV12-3 or TRBV12-4 to TRBJ2-1, with 11 bases fitting TRBD2. The CDR3 is 13 amino acids. The V gene end was trimmed by 6 bases and the J gene end by 14 bases; junction bases not matched to a gene: 9. The CDR3 sequence is CASRFGGLADEFF. The CDR3 region has the DNA TGTGCCAGCAGATTTGGGGGACTAGCGGATGAGTTCTTC.

This clonotype was counted many times. The rearrangement links TRBV6-1 to TRBJ1-1; 8 bases match TRBD1. Trimming removed 3 bases from V and 4 bases from J; junction bases left unmatched: 7. The CDR3 contains 15 residues. Germline CDR1 reads MNHNS; CDR2 reads SASEGT. The chain's CDR3 is CASSDPQGVLTEAFF. The CDR3 DNA is TGTGCCAGCAGTGATCCACAGGGGGTCCTCACTGAAGCTTTCTTT.

This clonotype came up a few times. The chain employs TRBV9 and TRBJ1-2, with D maybe TRBD1 (6 bases). V lost 3 bases to trimming and J lost 9 bases, with 18 bases between them. This CDR3 comprises 14 residues. Germline V CDR1 and CDR2: SGDLS, YYNGEE. In DNA form, the CDR3 reads TGTGCCAGCAGCGACGGGACATCAGGGAGAAGCTACACCTTC. Translation gives CASSDGTSGRSYTF.

In this sample, this clonotype turned up once. The CDR3 here is CASGRYTEAFF. The CDR3 DNA reads as TGTGCCAGCGGCCGATACACTGAAGCTTTCTTT. V gene TRBV9 combines with J gene TRBJ1-1; no firm D call. The CDR3 runs to 11 residues. V lost 7 bases and J lost 3, with 7 bases in between. From germline, CDR1 is SGDLS and CDR2 YYNGEE. Full variable domain (missing parts from reference TRBV9 and TRBJ1-1): DSGVTQTPKHLITATGQRVTLRCSPRSGDLSVYWYQQSLDQGLQFLIQYYNGEERAKGNILERFSAQQFPDLHSELNLSSLELGDSALYFCASGRYTEAFFGQGTRLTVV.

The CDR3 is CASSYLQQDEQFF. CDR3 DNA sequence: TGTGCCAGCAGTTACTTACAGCAAGATGAGCAGTTCTTC. This chain connects TRBV6-6 to TRBJ2-1; D gene uncertain. This CDR3 is built from 13 residues. Germline V gene data show CDR1 as MNHNY and CDR2 as SVGAGI (reference sequence). The V gene lost 1 base and the J gene lost 8 bases, with 9 bases spanning the gap.

This clonotype was detected only a few times. The V call is TRBV12-3 or TRBV12-4, the J call TRBJ1-5; D is perhaps TRBD1 (5 bases). Trimming removed 7 bases from V and 3 bases from J, with 13 bases in between. The CDR3 covers 14 residues. The CDR3, as DNA: TGTGCCAGCACCGACCCAGGGATCAATCAGCCCCAGCATTTT. Encoded protein: CASTDPGINQPQHF.

The table lists this clonotype with many counts. The rearrangement links TRBV7-2 to TRBJ2-2; 7 nucleotides line up with TRBD1. V was pared by 2 bases and J by 0 bases, with 6 bases of the junction left unmatched. Per the germline V gene, CDR1 is SGHTA and CDR2 is FQGNSA. This CDR3 has 17 amino acids. This CDR3 reads CASSLPGQAPNTGELFF. CDR3 nucleotides: TGTGCCAGCAGCTTACCTGGACAGGCTCCGAACACCGGGGAGCTGTTTTTT. Using reference TRBV7-2 and TRBJ2-2 for the parts outside the CDR3, the full variable domain is GAGVSQSPSNKVTEKGKDVELRCDPISGHTALYWYRQSLGQGLEFLIYFQGNSAPDKSGLPSDRFSAERTGGSVSTLTIQRTQQEDSAVYLCASSLPGQAPNTGELFFGEGSRLTVL.

The rearrangement joins TRBV7-8 to TRBJ2-1; 8 nucleotides agree with TRBD2. This CDR3 is built from 13 residues. With 6 bases clipped from V and 8 bases from J, the junction kept 6 bases outside the gene matches. Germline V lookup: CDR1 SGHVS, CDR2 FQNEAQ. The CDR3 reads CASRRGGIDEQFF. CDR3 nucleotides: TGTGCCAGCAGGCGCGGGGGGATCGATGAGCAGTTCTTC.